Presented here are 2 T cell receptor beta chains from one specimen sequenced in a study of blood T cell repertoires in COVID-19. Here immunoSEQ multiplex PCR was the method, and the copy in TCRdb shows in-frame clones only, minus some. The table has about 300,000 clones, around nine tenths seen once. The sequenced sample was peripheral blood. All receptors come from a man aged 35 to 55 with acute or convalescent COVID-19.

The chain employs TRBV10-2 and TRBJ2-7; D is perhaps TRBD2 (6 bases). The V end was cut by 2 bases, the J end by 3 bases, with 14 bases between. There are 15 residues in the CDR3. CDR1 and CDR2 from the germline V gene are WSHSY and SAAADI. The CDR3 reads CASSERESGGYEQYF. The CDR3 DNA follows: TGCGCCAGCAGTGAGAGGGAGTCCGGGGGCTACGAGCAGTACTTC.

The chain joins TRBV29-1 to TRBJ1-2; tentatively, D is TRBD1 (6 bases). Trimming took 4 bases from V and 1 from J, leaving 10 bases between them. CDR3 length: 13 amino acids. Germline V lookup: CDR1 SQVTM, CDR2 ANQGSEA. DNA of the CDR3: TGCAGCGTTGCCCAGGACAGTAACTATGGCTACACCTTC. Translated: CSVAQDSNYGYTF.